This TCR beta chain was captured by sequencing in a study of CD8 T cells in ankylosing spondylitis. Findings and caveats of the study: One TCR beta motif, made up of several highly homologous variants, appeared characteristic of ankylosing spondylitis blood. Disease-associated clones were reportedly significantly overrepresented in matched ankylosing spondylitis synovial fluid. Peripheral blood held disease-linked clones only at relatively low frequency, and these were CD8+.

This CDR3 is built from 15 residues. The V end lost 0 bases, the J end lost 3 bases, and 12 bases lay between the germline ends. Germline CDR1 is LGHNA and CDR2 is YSLEER. This clonotype was recorded at least ten times. Its antigen is as yet unknown. TCRdb independently ran MiXCR on the 5' RACE reads; one entry per CDR3 protein. The repertoire holds some 240,000 distinct CDR3 sequences, 7.5% to 9% seen once, with approximately 6.2% in the top ten. The source of this sequence is a male donor with ankylosing spondylitis or in good health (not recorded which). This chain uses TRBV4-3 with TRBJ2-7, with no clear D. The sequenced sample consisted of blood, either unsorted or a sorted T cell fraction (not recorded which). CDR3 region: CASSQDLPRNYEQYF. For the CDR3, the DNA is TGCGCCAGCAGCCAAGATCTTCCTAGAAACTACGAGCAGTACTTC.